This T cell receptor beta chain appears in the sequencing data of a study of Tregs in tolerant kidney transplant recipients. Study overall: Related graft donors supplied nonmyeloablative bone marrow transplants, and mixed chimerism was transient.

Profiling relied on immunoSEQ multiplex PCR, and the TCRdb table lists in-frame clones only, not all of them. The sample consists of roughly 16,000 clones, 80% of them appearing once. On this clone: What it recognizes is unknown.

Thawed PBMCs were FACS-sorted into unstimulated CD4+CD25+CD127- regulatory T cells, CD4+CD25- non-regulatory cells, CD4 and CD8 cells. General study points: Biological reproducibility was not directly addressed, but technical replication error appeared minimal. The most relevant donor-specific Treg TCRbeta repertoire apparently came from expansion with activated donor B cells.

V shed 7 bases and J shed 6 bases, with 19 bases lying between them. In germline, CDR1 is MNHNS, CDR2 SASEGT. The CDR3 runs to 15 residues. This receptor was identified in a human donor who received a combined kidney and bone marrow transplant. This sequence joins TRBV6-1 and TRBJ1-5; D may be TRBD1 (5 bases). The sequences come from Tregs from blood, collected before the transplant. CDR3 residues: CASIGRGSGGQPQHF. The CDR3 DNA is TGTGCCAGCATCGGGCGGGGGAGCGGGGGTCAGCCCCAGCATTTT.